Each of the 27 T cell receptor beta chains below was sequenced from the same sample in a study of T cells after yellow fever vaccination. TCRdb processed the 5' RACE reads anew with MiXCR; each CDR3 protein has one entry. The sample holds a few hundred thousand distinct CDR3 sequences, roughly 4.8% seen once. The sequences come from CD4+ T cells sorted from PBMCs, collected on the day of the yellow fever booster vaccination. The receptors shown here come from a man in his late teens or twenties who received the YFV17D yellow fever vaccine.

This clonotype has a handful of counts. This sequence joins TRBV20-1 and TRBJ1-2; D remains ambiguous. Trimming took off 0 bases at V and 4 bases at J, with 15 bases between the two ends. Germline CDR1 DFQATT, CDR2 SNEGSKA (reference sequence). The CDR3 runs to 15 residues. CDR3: CSARDLGARRYGYTF. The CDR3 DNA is TGCAGTGCTAGAGATCTCGGCGCTAGGCGCTATGGCTACACCTTC.

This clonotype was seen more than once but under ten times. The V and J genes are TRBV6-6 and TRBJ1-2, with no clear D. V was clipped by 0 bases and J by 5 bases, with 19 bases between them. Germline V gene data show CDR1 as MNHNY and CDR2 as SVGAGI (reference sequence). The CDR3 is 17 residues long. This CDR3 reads CASSYSNTRLREYGYTF. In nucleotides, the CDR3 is TGTGCCAGCAGTTACTCGAATACTAGACTTCGGGAGTATGGCTACACCTTC.

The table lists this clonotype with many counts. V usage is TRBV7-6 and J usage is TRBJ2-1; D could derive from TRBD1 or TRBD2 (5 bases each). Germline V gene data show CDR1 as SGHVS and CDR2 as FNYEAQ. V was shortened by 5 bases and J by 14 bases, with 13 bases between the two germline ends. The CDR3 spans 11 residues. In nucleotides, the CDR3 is TGTGCCAGCAGCCTTGGGGGTTTTGAGTTCTTC. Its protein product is CASSLGGFEFF.

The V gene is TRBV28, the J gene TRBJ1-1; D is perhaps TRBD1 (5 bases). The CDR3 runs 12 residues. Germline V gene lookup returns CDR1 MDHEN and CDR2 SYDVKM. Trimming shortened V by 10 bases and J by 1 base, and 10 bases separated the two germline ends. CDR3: CAIHRRNTEAFF. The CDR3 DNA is TGTGCCATACACAGGAGGAACACTGAAGCTTTCTTT.

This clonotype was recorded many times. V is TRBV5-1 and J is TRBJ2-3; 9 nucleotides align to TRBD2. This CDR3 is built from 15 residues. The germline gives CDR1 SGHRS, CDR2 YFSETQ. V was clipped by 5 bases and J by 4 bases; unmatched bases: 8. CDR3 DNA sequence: TGCGCCAGCAGGGTAGCGGGGGTGAGCCCAGATACGCAGTATTTT. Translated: CASRVAGVSPDTQYF.

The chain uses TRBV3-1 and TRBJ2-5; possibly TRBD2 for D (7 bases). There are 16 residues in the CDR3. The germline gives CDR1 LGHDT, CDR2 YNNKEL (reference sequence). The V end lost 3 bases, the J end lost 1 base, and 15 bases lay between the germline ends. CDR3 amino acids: CASSQRRGRGQETQYF. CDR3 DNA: TGTGCCAGCAGCCAGAGGCGGGGGCGAGGCCAAGAGACCCAGTACTTC.

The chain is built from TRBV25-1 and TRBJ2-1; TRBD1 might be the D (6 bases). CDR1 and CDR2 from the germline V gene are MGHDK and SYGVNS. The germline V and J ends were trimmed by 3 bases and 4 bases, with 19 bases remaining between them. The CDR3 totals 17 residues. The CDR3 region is CASSDWGGQRPYNEQFF. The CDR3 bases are TGTGCCAGCAGTGATTGGGGTGGACAGCGACCATACAATGAGCAGTTCTTC.

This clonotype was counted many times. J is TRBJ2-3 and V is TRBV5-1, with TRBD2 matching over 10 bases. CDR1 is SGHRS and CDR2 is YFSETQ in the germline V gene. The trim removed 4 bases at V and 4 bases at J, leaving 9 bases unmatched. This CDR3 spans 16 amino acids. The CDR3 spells CASSPGTSALADTQYF. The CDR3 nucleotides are TGCGCCAGCAGCCCCGGGACTAGCGCATTAGCAGATACGCAGTATTTT. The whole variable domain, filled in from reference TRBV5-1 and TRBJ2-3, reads KAGVTQTPRYLIKTRGQQVTLSCSPISGHRSVSWYQQTPGQGLQFLFEYFSETQRNKGNFPGRFSGRQFSNSRSEMNVSTLELGDSALYLCASSPGTSALADTQYFGPGTRLTVL.

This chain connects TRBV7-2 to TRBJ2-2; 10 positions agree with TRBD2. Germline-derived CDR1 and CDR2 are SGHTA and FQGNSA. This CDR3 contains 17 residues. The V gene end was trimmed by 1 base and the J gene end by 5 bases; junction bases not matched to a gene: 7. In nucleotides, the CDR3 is TGTGCCAGCAGCTTAGGGATAGCGGGGGGCCGGACCGGGGAGCTGTTTTTT. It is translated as CASSLGIAGGRTGELFF.

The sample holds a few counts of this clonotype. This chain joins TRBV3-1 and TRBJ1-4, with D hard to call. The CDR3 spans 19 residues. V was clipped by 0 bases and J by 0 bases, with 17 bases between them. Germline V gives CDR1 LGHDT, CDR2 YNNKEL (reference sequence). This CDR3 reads CASSQDSPFAGATNEKLFF. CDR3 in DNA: TGTGCCAGCAGCCAAGACTCCCCCTTTGCGGGTGCAACTAATGAAAAACTGTTTTTT.

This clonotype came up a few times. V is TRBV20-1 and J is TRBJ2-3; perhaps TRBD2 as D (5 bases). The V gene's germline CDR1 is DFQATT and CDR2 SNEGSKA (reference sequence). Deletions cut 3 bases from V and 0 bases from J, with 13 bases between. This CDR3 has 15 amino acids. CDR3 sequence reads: CSAREAMPSTDTQYF. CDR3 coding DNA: TGCAGTGCTAGGGAGGCCATGCCTAGCACAGATACGCAGTATTTT.

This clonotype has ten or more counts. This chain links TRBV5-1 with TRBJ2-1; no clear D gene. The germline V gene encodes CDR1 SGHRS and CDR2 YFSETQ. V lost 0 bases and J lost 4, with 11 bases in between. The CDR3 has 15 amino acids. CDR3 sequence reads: CASSLVLTSYNEQFF. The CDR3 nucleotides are TGCGCCAGCAGCTTGGTTCTAACCTCTTACAATGAGCAGTTCTTC.

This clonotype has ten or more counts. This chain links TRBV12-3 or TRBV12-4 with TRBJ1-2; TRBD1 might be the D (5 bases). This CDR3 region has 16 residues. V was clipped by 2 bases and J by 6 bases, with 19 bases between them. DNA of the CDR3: TGTGCCAGCAGTTTAACAGGCTCCGGTCGCTGGGATGGCTACACCTTC. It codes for CASSLTGSGRWDGYTF.

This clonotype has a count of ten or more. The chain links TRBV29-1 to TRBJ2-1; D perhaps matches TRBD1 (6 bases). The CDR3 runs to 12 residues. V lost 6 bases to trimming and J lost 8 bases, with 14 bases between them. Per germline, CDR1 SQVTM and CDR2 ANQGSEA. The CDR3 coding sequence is TGCAGCGTGGTGCAACAGGGCGATGAGCAGTTCTTC. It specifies CSVVQQGDEQFF.

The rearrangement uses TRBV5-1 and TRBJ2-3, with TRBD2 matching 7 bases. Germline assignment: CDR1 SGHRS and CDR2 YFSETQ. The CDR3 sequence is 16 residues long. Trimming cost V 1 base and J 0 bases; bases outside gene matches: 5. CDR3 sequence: CASSLFSRGSTDTQYF. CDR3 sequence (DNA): TGCGCCAGCAGCTTGTTCTCGCGGGGGAGCACAGATACGCAGTATTTT. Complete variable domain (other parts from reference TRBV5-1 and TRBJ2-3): KAGVTQTPRYLIKTRGQQVTLSCSPISGHRSVSWYQQTPGQGLQFLFEYFSETQRNKGNFPGRFSGRQFSNSRSEMNVSTLELGDSALYLCASSLFSRGSTDTQYFGPGTRLTVL.

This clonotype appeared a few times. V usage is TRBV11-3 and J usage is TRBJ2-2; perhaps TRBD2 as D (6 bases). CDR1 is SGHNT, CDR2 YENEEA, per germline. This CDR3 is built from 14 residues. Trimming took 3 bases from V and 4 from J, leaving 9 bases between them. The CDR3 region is CASSFGGTTGELFF. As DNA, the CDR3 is TGTGCCAGCAGCTTCGGCGGGACCACCGGGGAGCTGTTTTTT.

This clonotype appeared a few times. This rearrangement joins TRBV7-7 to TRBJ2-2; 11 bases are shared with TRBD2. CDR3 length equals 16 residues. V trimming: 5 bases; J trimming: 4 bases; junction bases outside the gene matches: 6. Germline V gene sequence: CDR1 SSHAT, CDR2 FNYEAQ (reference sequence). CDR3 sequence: CASSATSGAGTGELFF. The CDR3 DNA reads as TGTGCCAGCAGCGCGACTAGCGGGGCGGGCACCGGGGAGCTGTTTTTT. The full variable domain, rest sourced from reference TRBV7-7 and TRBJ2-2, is GAGVSQSPRYKVTKRGQDVTLRCDPISSHATLYWYQQALGQGPEFLTYFNYEAQPDKSGLPSDRFSAERPEGSISTLTIQRTEQRDSAMYRCASSATSGAGTGELFFGEGSRLTVL.

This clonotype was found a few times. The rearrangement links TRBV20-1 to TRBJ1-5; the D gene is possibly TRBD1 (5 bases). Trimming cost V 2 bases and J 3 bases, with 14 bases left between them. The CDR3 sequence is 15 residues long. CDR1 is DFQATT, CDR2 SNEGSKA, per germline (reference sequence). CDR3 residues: CSARRPGGINQPQHF. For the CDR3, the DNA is TGCAGTGCTAGACGCCCGGGGGGGATCAATCAGCCCCAGCATTTT.

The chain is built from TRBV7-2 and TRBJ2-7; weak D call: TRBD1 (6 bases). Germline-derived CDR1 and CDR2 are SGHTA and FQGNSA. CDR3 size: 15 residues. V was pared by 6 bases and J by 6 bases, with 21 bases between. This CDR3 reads CASSETGTPTSEQYF. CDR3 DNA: TGTGCCAGCAGTGAAACCGGGACACCGACCTCCGAGCAGTACTTC.

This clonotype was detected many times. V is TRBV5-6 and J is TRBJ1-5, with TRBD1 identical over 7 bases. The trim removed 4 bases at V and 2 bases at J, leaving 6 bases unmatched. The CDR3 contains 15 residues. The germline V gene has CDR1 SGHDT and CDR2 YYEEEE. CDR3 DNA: TGTGCCAGCAGCCTGACAGGGATGGGCAATCAGCCCCAGCATTTT. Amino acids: CASSLTGMGNQPQHF. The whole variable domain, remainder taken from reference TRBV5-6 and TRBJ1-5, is DAGVTQSPTHLIKTRGQQVTLRCSPKSGHDTVSWYQQALGQGPQFIFQYYEEEERQRGNFPDRFSGHQFPNYSSELNVNALLLGDSALYLCASSLTGMGNQPQHFGDGTRLSIL.

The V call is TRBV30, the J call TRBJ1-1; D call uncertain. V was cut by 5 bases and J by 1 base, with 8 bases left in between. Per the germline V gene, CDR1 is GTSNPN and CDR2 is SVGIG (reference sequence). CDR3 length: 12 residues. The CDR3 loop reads CAWSFWNTEAFF. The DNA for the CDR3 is TGTGCCTGGTCCTTTTGGAACACTGAAGCTTTCTTT.

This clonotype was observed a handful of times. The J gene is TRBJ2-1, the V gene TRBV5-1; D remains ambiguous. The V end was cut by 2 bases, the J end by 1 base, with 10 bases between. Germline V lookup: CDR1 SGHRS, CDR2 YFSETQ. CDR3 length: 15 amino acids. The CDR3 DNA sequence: TGCGCCAGCAGCTTCGATCAGTCTTCCTACAATGAGCAGTTCTTC. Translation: CASSFDQSSYNEQFF.

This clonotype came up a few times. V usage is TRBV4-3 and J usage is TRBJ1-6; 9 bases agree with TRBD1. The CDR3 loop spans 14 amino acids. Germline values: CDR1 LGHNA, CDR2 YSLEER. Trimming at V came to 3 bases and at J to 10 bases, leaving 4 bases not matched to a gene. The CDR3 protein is CASSQTGTGSPLHF. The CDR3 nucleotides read TGCGCCAGCAGCCAGACCGGGACAGGGTCACCCCTCCACTTT.

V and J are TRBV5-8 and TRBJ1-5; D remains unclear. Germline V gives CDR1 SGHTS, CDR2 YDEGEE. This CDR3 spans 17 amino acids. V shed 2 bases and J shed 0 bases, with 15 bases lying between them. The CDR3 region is CASSFVGSTYSNQPQHF. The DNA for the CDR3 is TGTGCCAGCAGCTTTGTCGGCAGCACCTATAGCAATCAGCCCCAGCATTTT.

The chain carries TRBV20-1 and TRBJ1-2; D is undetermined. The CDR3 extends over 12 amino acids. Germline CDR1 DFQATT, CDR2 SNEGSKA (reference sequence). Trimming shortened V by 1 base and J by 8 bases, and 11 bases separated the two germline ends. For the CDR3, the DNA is TGCAGTGCTAGAGTCAATCTAAGGGGCTACACCTTC. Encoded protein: CSARVNLRGYTF.

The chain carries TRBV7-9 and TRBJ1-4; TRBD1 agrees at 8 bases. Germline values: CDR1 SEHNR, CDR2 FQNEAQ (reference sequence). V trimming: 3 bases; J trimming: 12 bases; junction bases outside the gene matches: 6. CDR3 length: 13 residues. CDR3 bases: TGTGCCAGCAGCTTTACAACACAGGGGGAACTGTTTTTT. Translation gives CASSFTTQGELFF.

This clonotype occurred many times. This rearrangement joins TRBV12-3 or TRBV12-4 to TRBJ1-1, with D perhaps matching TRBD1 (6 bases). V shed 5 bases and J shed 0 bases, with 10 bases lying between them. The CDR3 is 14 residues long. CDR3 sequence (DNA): TGTGCCAGCAGTCGGGACATAGTGAACACTGAAGCTTTCTTT. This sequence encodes CASSRDIVNTEAFF.